Below are 19 T cell receptor beta chains sequenced from a single sample in a study of Ad26.COV2.S vaccination and SARS-CoV-2 variants. As to treatment: around 19 received Ad26.COV2.S at low or high dose, single or two shots; roughly 5 received placebo; per-sample allocation not given. Samples were taken on day 63 after the first vaccine or placebo injection. Assay used: immunoSEQ multiplex PCR; TCRdb lists only in-frame clones, some missing. Altogether hundreds of thousands of clones are present, under 90% being singletons, with the ten largest covering about 8%. The sequencing used peripheral blood, collected in a trial of Ad26.COV2.S vaccine versus placebo. All receptors derive from a person aged 18-60 years who received the Ad26.COV2.S COVID-19 vaccine or a placebo.

The V call is TRBV5-1, the J call TRBJ2-7, with D maybe TRBD1 (5 bases). Per germline, CDR1 SGHRS and CDR2 YFSETQ. V lost 4 bases, J lost 4 bases, and 15 bases lay in between. CDR3 length: 14 amino acids. CDR3 sequence: CASSLVVREYEQYF. The DNA for the CDR3 is TGCGCCAGCAGCCTGGTAGTCAGGGAATACGAGCAGTACTTC.

This chain links TRBV5-4 with TRBJ1-2; 9 nucleotides agree with TRBD1. CDR1 is SGHNT, CDR2 YYREEE, per germline (reference sequence). The CDR3 covers 15 residues. The V segment lost 4 bases and the J segment 6 bases; nucleotides outside the gene matches: 10. The CDR3 nucleotides are TGTGCCAGCAGCAGGGGACAGGGTGATGAAAATGGCTACACCTTC. This encodes CASSRGQGDENGYTF.

The gene calls are TRBV11-2 and TRBJ2-1, with 15 nucleotides matching TRBD2. CDR1 is SGHAT, CDR2 FQNNGV, per germline. V dropped 5 bases and J dropped 4; count of bases not matched to a gene: 6. The CDR3 has 17 residues. The CDR3 loop reads CASSKPGLAGGYNEQFF. The DNA for the CDR3 is TGTGCCAGCAGCAAACCGGGACTAGCGGGGGGATACAATGAGCAGTTCTTC.

V is TRBV5-1 and J is TRBJ2-3; D possibly corresponds to TRBD2 (6 bases). The length of the CDR3 is 16 residues. The germline V gene encodes CDR1 SGHRS and CDR2 YFSETQ. V was cut by 3 bases and J by 1 base, with 15 bases left in between. CDR3 in amino acids: CASSSYGTPRTDTQYF. The CDR3 coding sequence is TGCGCCAGCAGCTCGTACGGGACTCCCCGCACAGATACGCAGTATTTT.

The CDR3 region is CASSYSGPMNTEAFF. The CDR3 DNA sequence: TGTGCCAGCAGTTACAGCGGGCCCATGAACACTGAAGCTTTCTTT. This chain joins TRBV6-5 and TRBJ1-1; D call uncertain. The CDR3 loop spans 15 amino acids. V dropped 2 bases and J dropped 0 bases, with 10 bases sitting between them. Germline V gene lookup returns CDR1 MNHEY and CDR2 SVGAGI.

The genes are TRBV7-9 and TRBJ2-1; D is uncertain. Per germline, CDR1 SEHNR and CDR2 FQNEAQ (reference sequence). CDR3 length: 12 amino acids. Between the trimmed V and J ends, which lost 2 bases and 5 bases, there was a span of 4 bases. The CDR3 is CASSLRNNEQFF. The CDR3 region has the DNA TGTGCCAGCAGCTTACGGAACAATGAGCAGTTCTTC.

This chain connects TRBV27 to TRBJ2-2, with TRBD2 identical over 7 bases. V dropped 8 bases and J dropped 7; count of bases not matched to a gene: 1. The germline gives CDR1 MNHEY, CDR2 SMNVEV (reference sequence). The CDR3 consists of 11 residues. CDR3 coding DNA: TGTGCCAGCTCGGGGGGCGGGGAGCTGTTTTTT. Protein: CASSGGGELFF.

This chain joins TRBV30 and TRBJ1-1; D not certain. This CDR3 spans 13 amino acids. CDR1 is GTSNPN and CDR2 is SVGIG in the germline V gene (reference sequence). The V gene lost 5 bases and the J gene lost 1 base, with 11 bases spanning the gap. CDR3 amino acids: CAWGRTRNTEAFF. The CDR3 region has the DNA TGTGCCTGGGGGCGTACACGGAACACTGAAGCTTTCTTT.

The rearrangement joins TRBV2 to TRBJ2-3, with 10 bases matching TRBD2. V lost 6 bases to trimming and J lost 4 bases; unmatched junction nucleotides: 4. CDR1 SNHLY and CDR2 FYNNEI come from the germline V gene. This CDR3 comprises 14 residues. The CDR3: CASRGTSAPDTQYF. CDR3 in DNA: TGTGCCAGCAGGGGGACTAGCGCCCCAGATACGCAGTATTTT. The full variable domain, with the rest looked up from reference TRBV2 and TRBJ2-3, is EPEVTQTPSHQVTQMGQEVILRCVPISNHLYFYWYRQILGQKVEFLVSFYNNEISEKSEIFDDQFSVERPDGSNFTLKIRSTKLEDSAMYFCASRGTSAPDTQYFGPGTRLTVL.

The chain couples TRBV11-2 to TRBJ1-2, with TRBD1 identical over 9 bases. Germline CDR1 is SGHAT and CDR2 is FQNNGV. The trim removed 7 bases at V and 4 bases at J, leaving 4 bases unmatched. The CDR3 sequence is 13 residues long. Written as DNA, the CDR3 is TGTGCCAGCACCCAGACAGGGGGCTATGGCTACACCTTC. Translation: CASTQTGGYGYTF.

This sequence joins TRBV5-1 and TRBJ1-1; a weak D match, TRBD1 (6 bases). Germline CDR1 and CDR2: SGHRS and YFSETQ. Trimming stripped 3 bases from V and 0 bases from J, with 9 bases between. The CDR3 runs to 14 residues. The CDR3 DNA is TGCGCCAGCAGCTGGGGGGGCATGAACACTGAAGCTTTCTTT. It is translated as CASSWGGMNTEAFF.

The chain joins TRBV4-3 to TRBJ1-2; D not certain. The germline V and J ends were trimmed by 1 base and 4 bases, with 13 bases remaining between them. The CDR3 covers 15 residues. Germline V gene sequence: CDR1 LGHNA, CDR2 YSLEER. The CDR3 nucleotides are TGCGCCAGCAGCCAAGTTCTGGGCCCTGGCTATGGCTACACCTTC. Protein product: CASSQVLGPGYGYTF.

This rearrangement joins TRBV9 to TRBJ2-1, with D uncertain. This CDR3 has 16 amino acids. The V end was cut by 0 bases, the J end by 0 bases, with 10 bases between. Germline V CDR1 and CDR2: SGDLS, YYNGEE. The CDR3 is CASSVARGSSYNEQFF. In DNA form, the CDR3 reads TGTGCCAGCAGCGTAGCCCGTGGAAGCTCCTACAATGAGCAGTTCTTC.

This chain links TRBV7-9 with TRBJ2-3; D not certain. The CDR3 runs 12 residues. V lost 4 bases and J 2 bases, leaving 4 bases between the germline ends. Germline V gene data show CDR1 as SEHNR and CDR2 as FQNEAQ (reference sequence). Here the CDR3 reads CASSSITDTQYF. Here the CDR3 DNA reads TGTGCCAGCAGCTCGATCACAGATACGCAGTATTTT.

The gene calls are TRBV18 and TRBJ1-1; 8 nucleotides agree with TRBD1. J gave up 3 bases and V 5 bases, and 2 bases lay outside the gene matches. This CDR3 comprises 13 residues. Germline-derived CDR1 and CDR2 are KGHSH and LQKENI. The CDR3 loop is CASSGQGDTEAFF. The CDR3 bases are TGTGCCAGCTCAGGACAGGGAGACACTGAAGCTTTCTTT.

This clone was picked up a small number of times. The chain employs TRBV28 and TRBJ1-2, with D tentatively TRBD1 (5 bases). The V end was cut by 4 bases, the J end by 5 bases, with 8 bases between. Germline V gene data show CDR1 as MDHEN and CDR2 as SYDVKM. The CDR3 extends over 12 amino acids. The CDR3 reads CASSSGRYGYTF. The CDR3 bases are TGTGCCAGCAGTTCAGGGCGATATGGCTACACCTTC.

V gene TRBV30 combines with J gene TRBJ2-7, with 10 bases identical to TRBD2. Germline V CDR1 and CDR2: GTSNPN, SVGIG (reference sequence). The ends lost 6 bases at V and 4 bases at J; junction bases unmatched: 3. The CDR3 loop spans 12 amino acids. The CDR3 DNA is TGTGCCTGCTATAGCGGGAGGTACGAGCAGTACTTC. Residues: CACYSGRYEQYF.

The V call is TRBV3-1 (or the pseudogene TRBV3-2), the J call TRBJ2-5; 9 nucleotides align to TRBD2. Germline CDR1 reads LGHDT; CDR2 reads YNNKEL (reference sequence). The V gene end was trimmed by 1 base and the J gene end by 0 bases; junction bases not matched to a gene: 9. The CDR3 runs 18 residues. CDR3 region: CASSQAGLAEKYQETQYF. DNA for the CDR3: TGTGCCAGCAGCCAAGCGGGACTAGCAGAGAAGTACCAAGAGACCCAGTACTTC.

This chain connects TRBV6-5 to TRBJ1-5; D unresolved. The CDR3 covers 13 residues. Germline V gives CDR1 MNHEY, CDR2 SVGAGI. Trimming took off 4 bases at V and 7 bases at J, with 11 bases between the two ends. CDR3: CASSSRTGQPQHF. CDR3 nucleotide sequence: TGTGCCAGCAGTTCTCGGACGGGGCAGCCCCAGCATTTT.